This T cell receptor beta chain is drawn from a study of regulatory T cells in long-lasting Graves disease (dated by TCRdb to about 2021). For the study in its entirety: Persistent Graves' disease was defined as persistently positive TSH receptor autoantibodies together with antithyroid drug treatment for over 5 years. The study took place in China and was registered as a clinical trial. A total of roughly 35 samples underwent TCR sequencing: some 13 from persistent and roughly 20 from newly diagnosed Graves' disease patients. Patients with persistent Graves' disease were compared with patients with newly diagnosed Graves' disease using TCR sequencing and RNA sequencing of peripheral blood. In the clinical cohort, patients with persistent Graves' disease had used antithyroid drugs for an average of about 10.3 years. What the research found in general, with its limitations: Preferential use of TRBV28, TRBJ1-2 and TRBJ2-5 was observed in persistent disease, whereas TRBV20-1 and TRBJ2-1 were favored in newly diagnosed disease. Sequencing and analysis were limited to the TCR beta chain. Lower TCR Shannon entropy and fewer highly expanded clones were observed in persistent Graves' disease patients than in newly diagnosed patients, which suggested clonal expansion. Only peripheral blood was studied, because thyroid tissue, the primary lesion, was inaccessible. A larger number of public clonotypes was shared among persistent patients (fewer than 3,000) than among newly diagnosed patients (around 970). As a limitation, the authors acknowledged that the small sample size may reduce accuracy.

Trimming accounts for 4 bases at V and 2 bases at J, while the number of junction bases matched to no gene is 4. The CDR3, from cysteine to phenylalanine, totals 15 residues. Here the CDR3 DNA is all that survives: 45 bases in frame from base 1. The germline V gene sets CDR1 to MDHEN and CDR2 to SYDVKM. A note on this clonotype: The antigen it binds to is not known. Per-base qualities were not stored, and no clone one base away is much larger.

The time point label for this specimen denotes: persistent/refractory GD, antithyroid drugs over 5 years with positive TRAb. RNA was extracted from PBMCs in TRIzol for both TCR sequencing and RNA sequencing. The diagnosis of Graves' disease was made according to American Thyroid Association guidelines. The patients came from an endocrinology department in Xi'an, China. From each patient, 7.5 to 10 milliliters of peripheral blood was collected into an EDTA anticoagulant tube. Ficoll Paque Plus density gradient separation was used to isolate PBMCs, and no further T cell sorting was performed. RNA quality was checked with an Agilent 2100 Bioanalyzer and agarose gel, and concentration with a NanoDrop 2000. Library preparation used multiplex PCR. Sequencing was performed on an Illumina HiSeq 4000. TCR beta libraries were built with iRepertoire HTBI primers and Arm-PCR amplification of CDR3 regions. Before sequencing, the PCR products went through gel purification. From the authors' description of their analysis: Gene usage analysis of CDR3 amino acid clonotypes relied on the roughly 58 TRBV and about 13 TRBJ segments identified across samples. Filtered high-quality paired reads were merged into contigs using COPE and FqMerger. BLAST was used to align contigs to the IMGT TRBV, TRBD and TRBJ reference genes, and CDR3 was defined following IMGT. Highly expanded clones were defined as clonotypes with a frequency above 0.1%. Shannon entropy was used to measure repertoire diversity, and the Gini coefficient was used to measure V-J evenness. A clonotype was considered public if more than one individual shared it. TCRdb's own reprocessing of the public reads used fastp at Q25 and MiXCR and kept productive beta chains. Each entry merges the rows of one CDR3 protein and shows their most common DNA and genes. These V and J calls derive from TCRdb rather than the authors' analysis. This sample gives about 400,000 distinct CDR3 sequences in total; less than 25% of them show up just once. Together, the top ten hold around 20% of the sample.

The receptor was isolated from a female donor with Graves disease. This chain joins TRBV28 to TRBJ2-3, with TRBD2 identical over 9 junction bases. Here the sequenced sample was peripheral blood mononuclear cells (PBMCs), taken when the disease was refractory, from a patient treated with antithyroid drugs. The sequence in DNA is TGTGCCAGCAGTTCCCGGACTAGCGCCACAGATACGCAGTATTTT. Its product reads: CASSSRTSATDTQYF.